The sequence of this T cell receptor beta chain was determined in a study of human T cells and chemical hapten exposure. Study information: TCR yield per sample varied, mainly due to pooled library volumes. Study observations and caveats: Among TCRs, those above 1 in 1000 frequency were unaffected by DPC sensitization.

Time point of the sample: healthy volunteer bleed at 6 weeks. Total RNA was isolated from unfractionated whole blood. Germline CDR1 is LGHDT and CDR2 is YNNKEL (reference sequence). The CDR3 loop spans 15 amino acids. Deletions cut 1 base from V and 5 bases from J, with 12 bases between. As concerns this clonotype: Its antigen remains unknown.

The library tagged individual cDNA molecules with unique molecular identifiers. Study processing details: Samples ranged from roughly 20,000 to 750,000 TCRs, with a median of approximately 100,000. TCRdb re-derived calls from the RACE reads in MiXCR, one entry per CDR3 protein. TCRdb's processing, not the authors' own work, is the source of the V and J calls. This repertoire shows 70,000 to 85,000 distinct CDR3 sequences, 8.6% found once; its top ten account for about 1.4%. The sequencing sample was made of whole blood. The genes are TRBV3-1 and TRBJ2-1, with D possibly TRBD1 on 5 matching bases. This TCR derives from a male donor in good health. Some clones in this sample may be carry-over from other donors' samples. Written as DNA, the CDR3 is TGTGCCAGCAGCCAAGTTTCAGGGTTCGACAATGAGCAGTTCTTC. Residues: CASSQVSGFDNEQFF.